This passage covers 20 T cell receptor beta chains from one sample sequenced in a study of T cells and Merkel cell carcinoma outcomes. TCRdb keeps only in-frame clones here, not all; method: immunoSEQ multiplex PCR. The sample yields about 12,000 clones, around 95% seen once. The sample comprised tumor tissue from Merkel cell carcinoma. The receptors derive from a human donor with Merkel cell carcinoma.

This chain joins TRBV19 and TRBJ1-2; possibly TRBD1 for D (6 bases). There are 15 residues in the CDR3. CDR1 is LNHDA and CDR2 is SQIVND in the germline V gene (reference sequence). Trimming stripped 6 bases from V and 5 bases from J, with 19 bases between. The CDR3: CASSPSQGGAYGYTF. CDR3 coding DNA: TGTGCCAGTAGCCCGTCACAGGGTGGCGCGTATGGCTACACCTTC.

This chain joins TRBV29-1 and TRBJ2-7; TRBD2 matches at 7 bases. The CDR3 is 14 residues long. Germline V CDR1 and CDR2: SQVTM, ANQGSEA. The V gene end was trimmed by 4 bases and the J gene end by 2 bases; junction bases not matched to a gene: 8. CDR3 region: CSVGSLAATYEQYF. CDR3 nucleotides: TGCAGCGTTGGTTCGCTAGCGGCAACCTACGAGCAGTACTTC.

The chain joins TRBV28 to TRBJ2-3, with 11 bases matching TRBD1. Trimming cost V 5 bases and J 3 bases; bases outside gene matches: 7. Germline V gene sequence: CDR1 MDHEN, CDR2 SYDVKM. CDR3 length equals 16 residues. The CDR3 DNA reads TGTGCCAGCAGTCGTGGCGGGACAGGGGGGACAGATACGCAGTATTTT. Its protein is CASSRGGTGGTDTQYF.

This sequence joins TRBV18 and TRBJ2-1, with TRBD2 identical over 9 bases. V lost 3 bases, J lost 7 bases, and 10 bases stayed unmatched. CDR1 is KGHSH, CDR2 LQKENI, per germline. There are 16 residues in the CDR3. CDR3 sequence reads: CASSPSSGGYGNEQFF. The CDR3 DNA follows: TGTGCCAGCTCACCTAGTAGCGGGGGATATGGGAATGAGCAGTTCTTC.

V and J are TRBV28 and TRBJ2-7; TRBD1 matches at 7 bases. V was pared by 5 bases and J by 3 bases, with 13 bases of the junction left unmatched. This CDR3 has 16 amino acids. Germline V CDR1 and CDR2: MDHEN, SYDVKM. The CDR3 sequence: CASSPPPGTDYYEQYF. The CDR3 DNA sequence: TGTGCCAGCAGTCCCCCGCCCGGGACAGATTACTACGAGCAGTACTTC.

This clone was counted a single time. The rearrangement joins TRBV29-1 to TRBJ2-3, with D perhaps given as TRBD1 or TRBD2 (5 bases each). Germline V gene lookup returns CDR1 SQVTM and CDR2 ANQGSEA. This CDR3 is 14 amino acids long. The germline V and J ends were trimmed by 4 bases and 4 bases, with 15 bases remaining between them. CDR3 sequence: CSVGGTVGPDTQYF. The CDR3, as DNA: TGCAGCGTTGGGGGGACGGTGGGCCCAGATACGCAGTATTTT.

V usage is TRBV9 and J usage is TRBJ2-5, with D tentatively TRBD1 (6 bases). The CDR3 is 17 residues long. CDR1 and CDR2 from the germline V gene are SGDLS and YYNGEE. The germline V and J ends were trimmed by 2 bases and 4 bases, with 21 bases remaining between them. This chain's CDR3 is CASSVPPSQGGGETQYF. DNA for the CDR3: TGTGCCAGCAGCGTTCCCCCTTCACAGGGTGGAGGAGAGACCCAGTACTTC.

Here the CDR3 reads CASSPMGTQTNEKLFF. Here the CDR3 DNA reads TGTGCCAGCAGCCCGATGGGTACCCAAACTAATGAAAAACTGTTTTTT. V usage is TRBV14 and J usage is TRBJ1-4; no definite D call. The CDR3 contains 16 residues. V shed 4 bases and J shed 1 base, with 13 bases lying between them. Per the germline V gene, CDR1 is SGHDN and CDR2 is FVKESK. The whole variable domain, filled in from reference TRBV14 and TRBJ1-4, reads EAGVTQFPSHSVIEKGQTVTLRCDPISGHDNLYWYRRVMGKEIKFLLHFVKESKQDESGMPNNRFLAERTGGTYSTLKVQPAELEDSGVYFCASSPMGTQTNEKLFFGSGTQLSVL.

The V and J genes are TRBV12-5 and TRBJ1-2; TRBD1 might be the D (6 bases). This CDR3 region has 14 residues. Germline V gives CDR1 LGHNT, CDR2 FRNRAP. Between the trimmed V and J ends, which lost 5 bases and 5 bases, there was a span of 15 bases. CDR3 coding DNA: TGTGCTAGTGGTGCCGGACAGTTCTTTTATGGCTACACCTTC. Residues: CASGAGQFFYGYTF.

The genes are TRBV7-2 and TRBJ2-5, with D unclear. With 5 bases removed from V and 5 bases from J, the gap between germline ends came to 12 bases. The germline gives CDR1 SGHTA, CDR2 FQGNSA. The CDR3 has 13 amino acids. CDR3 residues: CASSRRIRETQYF. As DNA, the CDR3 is TGTGCCAGCAGCCGGAGAATAAGGGAGACCCAGTACTTC.

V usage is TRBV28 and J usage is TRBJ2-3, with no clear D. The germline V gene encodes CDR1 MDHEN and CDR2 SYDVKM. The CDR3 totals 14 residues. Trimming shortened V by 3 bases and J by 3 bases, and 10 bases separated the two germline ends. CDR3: CASSLSRVTDTQYF. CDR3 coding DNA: TGTGCCAGCAGTTTGAGTAGGGTTACAGATACGCAGTATTTT.

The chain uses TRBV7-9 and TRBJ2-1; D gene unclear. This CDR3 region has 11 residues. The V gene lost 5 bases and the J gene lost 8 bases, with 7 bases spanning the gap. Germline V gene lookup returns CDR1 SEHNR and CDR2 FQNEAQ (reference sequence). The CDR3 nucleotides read TGTGCCAGCAGCCCTGCCTATGAGCAGTTCTTC. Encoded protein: CASSPAYEQFF.

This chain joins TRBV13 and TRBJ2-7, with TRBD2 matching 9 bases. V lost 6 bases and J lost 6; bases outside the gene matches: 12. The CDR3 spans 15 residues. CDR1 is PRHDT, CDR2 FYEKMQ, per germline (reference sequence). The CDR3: CASSPRREGRGEQYF. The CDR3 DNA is TGTGCCAGCAGTCCTAGGCGGGAGGGCCGAGGCGAGCAGTACTTC.

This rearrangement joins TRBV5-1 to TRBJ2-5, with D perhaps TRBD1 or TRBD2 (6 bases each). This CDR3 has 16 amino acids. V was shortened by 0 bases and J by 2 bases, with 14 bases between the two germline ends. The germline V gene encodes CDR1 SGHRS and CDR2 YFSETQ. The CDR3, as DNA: TGCGCCAGCAGCTTGGGCGGGACACTGCAACAAGAGACCCAGTACTTC. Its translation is CASSLGGTLQQETQYF.

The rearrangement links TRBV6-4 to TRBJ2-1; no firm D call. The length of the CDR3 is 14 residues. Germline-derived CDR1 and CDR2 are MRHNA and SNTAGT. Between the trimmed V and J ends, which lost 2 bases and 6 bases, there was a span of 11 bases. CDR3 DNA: TGTGCCAGCAGTGACGGTCGGTGGGGCAATGAGCAGTTCTTC. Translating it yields CASSDGRWGNEQFF.

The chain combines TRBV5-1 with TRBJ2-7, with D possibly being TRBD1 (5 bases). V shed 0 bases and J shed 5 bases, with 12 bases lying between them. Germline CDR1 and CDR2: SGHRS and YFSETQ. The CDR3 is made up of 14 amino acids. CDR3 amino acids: CASSLGRARDEQYF. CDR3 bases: TGCGCCAGCAGCTTGGGACGGGCCAGGGACGAGCAGTACTTC.

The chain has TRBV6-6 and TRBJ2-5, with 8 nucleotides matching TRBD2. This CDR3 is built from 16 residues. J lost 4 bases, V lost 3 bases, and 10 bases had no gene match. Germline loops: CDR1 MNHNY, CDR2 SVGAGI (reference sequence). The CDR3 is CASSYYLGRGGETQYF. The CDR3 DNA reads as TGTGCCAGCAGTTATTACCTCGGGAGGGGGGGAGAGACCCAGTACTTC.

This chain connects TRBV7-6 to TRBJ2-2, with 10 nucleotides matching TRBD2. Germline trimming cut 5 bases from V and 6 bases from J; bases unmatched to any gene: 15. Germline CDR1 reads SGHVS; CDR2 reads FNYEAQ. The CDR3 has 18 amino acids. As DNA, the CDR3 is TGTGCCAGCAGCCTAGAGGTTAGGGCTAGCGGGAGACCCGGGGAGCTGTTTTTT. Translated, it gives CASSLEVRASGRPGELFF.

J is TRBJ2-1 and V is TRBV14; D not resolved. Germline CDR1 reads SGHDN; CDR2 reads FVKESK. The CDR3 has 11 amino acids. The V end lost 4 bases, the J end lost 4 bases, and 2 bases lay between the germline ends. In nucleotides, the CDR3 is TGTGCCAGCAGCCTGTACAATGAGCAGTTCTTC. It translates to CASSLYNEQFF.

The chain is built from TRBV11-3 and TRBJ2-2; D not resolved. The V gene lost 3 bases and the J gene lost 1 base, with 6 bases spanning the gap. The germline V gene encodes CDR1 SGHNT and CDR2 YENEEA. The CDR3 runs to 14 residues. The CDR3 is CASSFPGNTGELFF. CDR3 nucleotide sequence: TGTGCCAGCAGCTTCCCCGGGAACACCGGGGAGCTGTTTTTT.